This T cell receptor (beta chain) was recovered during a study of cytomegalovirus exposure and HLA in healthy donors. Study outcomes and limitations: The sole available immune exposure information was CMV serostatus.

This clone was counted many times. Its cognate antigen is unknown. The study ran its PCR with 60 Vbeta and 13 Jbeta primers. Using immunoSEQ multiplex PCR, the repertoire was profiled, and TCRdb retains in-frame clones only, with some absent. The sample comprises roughly 120,000 clones, around three quarters of which are singletons, and 1.5% to 2.5% rests with the top ten. Trimming removed 7 bases at V and 4 bases at J, with 5 bases between. The germline gives CDR1 LNHDA, CDR2 SQIVND (reference sequence). The CDR3 covers 11 residues. The clonotype comes from a man in his late teens or twenties in good health and CMV-seronegative. The rearrangement links TRBV19 to TRBJ2-1; D remains unclear. The specimen was PBMCs. The CDR3 sequence: CASTAYNEQFF. CDR3 in DNA: TGTGCCAGTACAGCGTACAATGAGCAGTTCTTC.